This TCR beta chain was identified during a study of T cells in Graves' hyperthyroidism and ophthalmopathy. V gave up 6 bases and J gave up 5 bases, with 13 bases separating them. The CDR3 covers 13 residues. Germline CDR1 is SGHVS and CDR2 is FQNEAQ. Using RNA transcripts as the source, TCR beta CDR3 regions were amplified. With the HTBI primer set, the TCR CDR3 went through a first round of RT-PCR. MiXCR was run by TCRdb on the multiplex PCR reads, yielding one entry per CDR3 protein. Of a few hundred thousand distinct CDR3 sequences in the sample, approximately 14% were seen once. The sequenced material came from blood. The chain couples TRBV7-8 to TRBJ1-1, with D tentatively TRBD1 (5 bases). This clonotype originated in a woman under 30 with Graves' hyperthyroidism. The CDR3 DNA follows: TGTGCCAGCAGTTCCGGGACGAGGACTGAAGCTTTCTTT. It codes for CASSSGTRTEAFF.